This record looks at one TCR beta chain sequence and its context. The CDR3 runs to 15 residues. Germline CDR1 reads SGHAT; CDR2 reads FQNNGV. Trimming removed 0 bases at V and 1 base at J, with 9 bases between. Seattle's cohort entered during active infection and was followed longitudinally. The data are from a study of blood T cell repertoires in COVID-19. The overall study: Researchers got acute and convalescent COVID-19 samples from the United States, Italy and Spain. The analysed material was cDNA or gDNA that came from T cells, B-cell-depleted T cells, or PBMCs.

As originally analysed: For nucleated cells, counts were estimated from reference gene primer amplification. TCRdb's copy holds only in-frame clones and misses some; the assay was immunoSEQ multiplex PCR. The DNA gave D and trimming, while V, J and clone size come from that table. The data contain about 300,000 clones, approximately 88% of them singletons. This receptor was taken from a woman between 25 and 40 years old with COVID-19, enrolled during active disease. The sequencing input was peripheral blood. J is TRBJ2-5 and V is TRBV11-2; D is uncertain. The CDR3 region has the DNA TGTGCCAGCAGCTTAGATCAGATAACCCAAGAGACCCAGTACTTC. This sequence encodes CASSLDQITQETQYF.